This record concerns one T cell receptor beta chain sequence. TCRdb itself ran the reads through MiXCR, one entry per CDR3 protein. Of around 350,000 distinct CDR3 sequences in the sample, 15% to 20% were seen once. The data derive from a study of T cell repertoires in cytomegalovirus infection. The CDR3 loop spans 17 amino acids. Deletions cut 3 bases from V and 1 base from J, with 18 bases between. Germline assignment: CDR1 KGHSH and CDR2 LQKENI. V gene TRBV18 combines with J gene TRBJ1-1; D perhaps matches TRBD1 (6 bases). Sequencing input: PBMCs. The source is a human donor in good health (CMV status not recorded). Some clones in this sample may be carry-over from other donors' samples. The CDR3 loop is CASSPRPGGGANTEAFF. CDR3 bases: TGTGCCAGCTCACCCCGACCCGGGGGGGGGGCGAACACTGAAGCTTTCTTT.